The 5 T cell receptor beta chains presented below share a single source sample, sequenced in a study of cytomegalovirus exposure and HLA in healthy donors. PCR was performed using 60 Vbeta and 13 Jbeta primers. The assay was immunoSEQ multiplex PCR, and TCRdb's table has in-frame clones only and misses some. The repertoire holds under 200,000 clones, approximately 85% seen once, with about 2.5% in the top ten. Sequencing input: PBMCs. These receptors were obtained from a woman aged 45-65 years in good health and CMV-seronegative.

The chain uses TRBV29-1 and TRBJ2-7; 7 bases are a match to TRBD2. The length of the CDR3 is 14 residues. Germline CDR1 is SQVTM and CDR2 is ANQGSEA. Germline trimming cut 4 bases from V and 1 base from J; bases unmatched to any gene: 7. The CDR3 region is CSVGPMRESYEQYF. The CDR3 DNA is TGCAGCGTTGGGCCCATGCGGGAGTCCTACGAGCAGTACTTC.

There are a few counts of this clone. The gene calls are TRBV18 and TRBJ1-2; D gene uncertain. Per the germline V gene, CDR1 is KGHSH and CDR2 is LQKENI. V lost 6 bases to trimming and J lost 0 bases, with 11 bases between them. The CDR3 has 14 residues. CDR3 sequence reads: CASSLQTPNYGYTF. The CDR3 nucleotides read TGTGCCAGCTCGCTCCAGACTCCTAACTATGGCTACACCTTC.

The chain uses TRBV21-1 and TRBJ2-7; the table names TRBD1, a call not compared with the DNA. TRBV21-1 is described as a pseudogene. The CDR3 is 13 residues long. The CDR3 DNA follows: TGTGCCAGCAGCAAAGGGCTTGGGCTCGAGCAGTACTTC. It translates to CASSKGLGLEQYF.

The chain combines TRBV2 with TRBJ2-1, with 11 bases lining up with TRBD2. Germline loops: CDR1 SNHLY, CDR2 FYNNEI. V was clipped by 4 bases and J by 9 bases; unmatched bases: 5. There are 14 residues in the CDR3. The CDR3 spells CASSALAGEVEQFF. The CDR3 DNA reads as TGTGCCAGCAGTGCACTAGCGGGAGAGGTTGAGCAGTTCTTC.

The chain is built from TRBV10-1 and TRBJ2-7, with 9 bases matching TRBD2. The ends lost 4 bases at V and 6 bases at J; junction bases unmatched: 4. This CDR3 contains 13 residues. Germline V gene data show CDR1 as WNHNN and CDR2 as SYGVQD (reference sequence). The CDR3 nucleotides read TGCGCCAGCAGTGCTGCGGGAGGGCTCGAGCAGTACTTC. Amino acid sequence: CASSAAGGLEQYF.